This T cell receptor (beta chain) appears in the sequencing data of a study of somatic mutations in cytotoxic T cells in rheumatoid arthritis. Broader study findings: Among fewer than 75 patients, roughly eight showed a largest CD8+ clone that surpassed 20% of CD8+ cells.

Comments on this clone: Its antigen is currently unknown.

Profiled with immunoSEQ multiplex PCR; TCRdb holds only in-frame clones, not every one. Here the sample spans under 20,000 clones, 55% to 80% being singletons. The ends were cut back, 6 bases at V and 4 bases at J, with 16 bases in the middle. The CDR3 loop spans 14 amino acids. CDR1 MNHEY and CDR2 SMNVEV come from the germline V gene (reference sequence). Sequencing input: CD8+ T cells sorted from blood. The V call is TRBV27, the J call TRBJ2-7; weak D call: TRBD1 (6 bases). This clonotype was obtained from an adult with rheumatoid arthritis. CDR3 in DNA: TGTGCCAGCAGGGATACAGGGTCCTCTTACGAGCAGTACTTC. It specifies CASRDTGSSYEQYF.